This T cell receptor (beta chain) was found in a study of T cells in Graves' hyperthyroidism and ophthalmopathy. Study observations and caveats: Among thyroid clonotypes expanded above 0.001, most also appeared in blood.

Worth noting for this clonotype: Its target is not known. A much larger clone is a single base away; this may be a read error.

Not enrolled were patients with uncontrolled infection, other autoimmune disease, pregnancy or lactation. The CDR3 consists of 13 residues. Looked up from germline, CDR1 is SGDLS and CDR2 is YYNGEE. The CDR3 regions of TCR beta were amplified from RNA transcripts. TCR CDR3 underwent first-round RT-PCR with the HTBI primer set. TCRdb used MiXCR to reprocess the multiplex PCR reads, holding one entry per CDR3 protein. The table records approximately 200,000 distinct CDR3 sequences, about 17% of them present only once. This chain links TRBV9 with TRBJ1-1, with D uncertain. The clonotype was recovered from a man aged 40-49 years with Graves' hyperthyroidism. Source material: blood. CDR3 sequence (DNA): TGTGCCAGCAGCGTAGATGGGAGGACTGAAGCTTCCTTT. Encoded protein: CASSVDGRTEASF.